This TCR beta chain came from a study of graft-versus-host responses after intestinal transplantation. Study outcomes and limitations: Levels of circulating GvH clones at their peak were associated with early post-transplant HvG declines.

The assay was immunoSEQ multiplex PCR, and TCRdb's table has in-frame clones only and misses some. This table holds fewer than 130,000 clones, 93% found once. Trimming left V 6 bases short and J 1 base short, with 10 bases between. The germline V gene encodes CDR1 KGHSH and CDR2 LQKENI. This CDR3 is 13 amino acids long. Details on this clone: Its matching antigen is unknown.

Sequenced material: unstimulated CD8+ T cells sorted from spleen or lymph node cells, taken before intestinal transplant. The V call is TRBV18, the J call TRBJ2-7, with D unresolved. This receptor was obtained from a human donor who received an intestinal transplant. Written as DNA, the CDR3 is TGTGCCAGCTCCCGGCCATTTTCCTACGAGCAGTACTTC. This sequence encodes CASSRPFSYEQYF.